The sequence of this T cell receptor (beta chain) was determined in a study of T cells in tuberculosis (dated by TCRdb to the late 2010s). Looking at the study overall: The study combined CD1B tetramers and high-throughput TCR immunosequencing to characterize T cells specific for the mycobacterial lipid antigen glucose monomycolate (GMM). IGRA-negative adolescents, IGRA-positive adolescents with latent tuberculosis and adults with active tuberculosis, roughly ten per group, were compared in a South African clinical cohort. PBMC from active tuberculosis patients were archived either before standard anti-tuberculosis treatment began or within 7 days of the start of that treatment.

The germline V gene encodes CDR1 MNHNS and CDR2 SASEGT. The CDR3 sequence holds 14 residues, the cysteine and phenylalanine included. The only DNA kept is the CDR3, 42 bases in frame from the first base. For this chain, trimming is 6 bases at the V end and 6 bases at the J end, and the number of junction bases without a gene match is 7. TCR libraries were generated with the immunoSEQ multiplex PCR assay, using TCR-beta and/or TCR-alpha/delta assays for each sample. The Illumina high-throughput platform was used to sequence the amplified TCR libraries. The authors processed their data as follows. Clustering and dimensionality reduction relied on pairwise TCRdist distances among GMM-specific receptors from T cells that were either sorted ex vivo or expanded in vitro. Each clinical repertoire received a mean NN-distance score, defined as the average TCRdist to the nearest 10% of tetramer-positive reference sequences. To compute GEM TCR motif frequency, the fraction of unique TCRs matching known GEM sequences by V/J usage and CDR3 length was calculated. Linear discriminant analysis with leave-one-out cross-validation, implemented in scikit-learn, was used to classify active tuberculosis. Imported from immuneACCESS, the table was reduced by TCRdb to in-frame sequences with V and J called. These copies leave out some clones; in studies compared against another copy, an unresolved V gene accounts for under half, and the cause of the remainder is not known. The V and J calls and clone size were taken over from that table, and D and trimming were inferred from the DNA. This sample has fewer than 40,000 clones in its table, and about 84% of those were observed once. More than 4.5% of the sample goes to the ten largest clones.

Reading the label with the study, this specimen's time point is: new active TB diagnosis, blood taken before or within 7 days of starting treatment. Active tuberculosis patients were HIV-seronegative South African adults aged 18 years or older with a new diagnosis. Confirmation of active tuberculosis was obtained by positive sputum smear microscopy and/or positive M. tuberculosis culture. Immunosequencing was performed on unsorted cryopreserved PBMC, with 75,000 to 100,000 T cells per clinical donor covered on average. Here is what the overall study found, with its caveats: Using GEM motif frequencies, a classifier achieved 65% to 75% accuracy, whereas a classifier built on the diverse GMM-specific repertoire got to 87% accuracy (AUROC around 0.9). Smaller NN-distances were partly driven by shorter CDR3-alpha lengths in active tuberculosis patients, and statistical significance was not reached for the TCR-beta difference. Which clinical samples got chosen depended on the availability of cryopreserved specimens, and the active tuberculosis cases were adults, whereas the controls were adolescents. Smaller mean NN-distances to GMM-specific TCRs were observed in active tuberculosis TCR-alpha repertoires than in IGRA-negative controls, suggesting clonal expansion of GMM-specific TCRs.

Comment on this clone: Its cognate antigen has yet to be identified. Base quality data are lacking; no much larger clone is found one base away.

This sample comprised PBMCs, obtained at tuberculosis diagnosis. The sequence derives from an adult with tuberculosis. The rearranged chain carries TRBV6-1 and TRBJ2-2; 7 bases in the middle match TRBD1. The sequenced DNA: TGTGCCAGCAGGGCTTACACAGGGGCCGGGGAGCTGTTTTTT. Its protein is CASRAYTGAGELFF.